Following are 32 T cell receptor beta chains from one sample sequenced in a study of shared clonotypes between healthy human individuals. Clones were sequenced by immunoSEQ multiplex PCR, and TCRdb holds only the in-frame ones, with some missing. The repertoire has approximately 2.3 million clones, over 85% of them found once; the top ten carry about 0.39%. The sample comprised naive CD4+ T cells from PBMCs. Subset noted: CD45RA+ positively selected. These receptors came from a man aged 18 to 30 in good health. Some clones in this sample may be carry-over from other donors' samples.

For this clone: Other DNA sequences in this specimen translate into the identical CDR3. The V call is TRBV5-4, the J call TRBJ2-3; D may be TRBD2 (6 bases). There are 14 residues in the CDR3. Germline CDR1 is SGHNT and CDR2 is YYREEE (reference sequence). V lost 3 bases and J 0 bases, leaving 8 bases between the germline ends. CDR3 DNA: TGTGCCAGCAGCTCGGGGACTAGCACAGATACGCAGTATTTT. Protein: CASSSGTSTDTQYF.

The chain combines TRBV5-1 with TRBJ2-7; 15 bases are a match to TRBD2. Trimming cost V 3 bases and J 5 bases; bases outside gene matches: 12. Germline values: CDR1 SGHRS, CDR2 YFSETQ. The CDR3 has 18 amino acids. The CDR3 loop is CASSSRTSGRAEGHEQYF. CDR3 DNA sequence: TGCGCCAGCAGCTCCCGGACTAGCGGGAGGGCCGAGGGCCACGAGCAGTACTTC.

There are a few counts of this clone. V usage is TRBV20-1 and J usage is TRBJ1-1; D may be TRBD1 (5 bases). The CDR3 extends over 11 amino acids. Trimming stripped 3 bases from V and 7 bases from J, with 9 bases between. CDR1 and CDR2 (germline): DFQATT, SNEGSKA (reference sequence). CDR3 bases: TGCAGTGCTAGCCGCGGGGGTGAAGCTTTCTTT. Its protein product is CSASRGGEAFF.

The V and J genes are TRBV5-8 and TRBJ1-5; D gene uncertain. Trimming took off 2 bases at V and 2 bases at J, with 17 bases between the two ends. CDR1 SGHTS and CDR2 YDEGEE come from the germline V gene. This CDR3 is built from 17 residues. CDR3 coding DNA: TGTGCCAGCAGCTTCGACCAGGCAACAAGGGGCAATCAGCCCCAGCATTTT. Translating it yields CASSFDQATRGNQPQHF.

This clone occurred once. J is TRBJ2-5 and V is TRBV5-4, with 7 bases fitting TRBD2. With 3 bases clipped from V and 4 bases from J, the junction kept 15 bases outside the gene matches. CDR3 length equals 17 residues. Germline V lookup: CDR1 SGHNT, CDR2 YYREEE (reference sequence). The DNA for the CDR3 is TGTGCCAGCAGCTCAGATGGGTCCGCGGGAGCCTCAGAGACCCAGTACTTC. Its protein product is CASSSDGSAGASETQYF.

V is TRBV9 and J is TRBJ2-1; D uncertain. From germline, CDR1 is SGDLS and CDR2 YYNGEE. The CDR3 contains 13 residues. V was cut by 2 bases and J by 5 bases, with 8 bases left in between. CDR3 region: CASSVLPNNEQFF. CDR3 coding DNA: TGTGCCAGCAGCGTCTTACCCAACAATGAGCAGTTCTTC.

The CDR3 region has the DNA TGTGCCAGCAGCTTGGGGGGCGGGATGACCTACGAGCAGTACTTC. Its translation: CASSLGGGMTYEQYF. This chain connects TRBV5-4 to TRBJ2-7, with D tentatively TRBD2 (6 bases). V lost 0 bases and J 2 bases, leaving 12 bases between the germline ends. The CDR3 loop spans 15 amino acids. Germline CDR1 is SGHNT and CDR2 is YYREEE (reference sequence).

The chain joins TRBV18 to TRBJ1-1; D possibly corresponds to TRBD1 (6 bases). Germline CDR1 is KGHSH and CDR2 is LQKENI. Trimming shortened V by 1 base and J by 4 bases, and 16 bases separated the two germline ends. CDR3 length equals 16 residues. The CDR3 reads CASSPQQGGSGTEAFF. CDR3 nucleotides: TGTGCCAGCTCACCACAACAGGGAGGTAGCGGCACTGAAGCTTTCTTT. The entire variable domain, with the rest obtained from reference TRBV18 and TRBJ1-1, is as follows: NAGVMQNPRHLVRRRGQEARLRCSPMKGHSHVYWYRQLPEEGLKFMVYLQKENIIDESGMPKERFSAEFPKEGPSILRIQQVVRGDSAAYFCASSPQQGGSGTEAFFGQGTRLTVV.

This clone was detected only once. The CDR3 here is CASSISGPNEAFF. The DNA of the CDR3 is TGTGCCAGTAGTATATCGGGTCCCAATGAAGCTTTCTTT. The chain combines TRBV19 with TRBJ1-1, with D uncertain. The germline gives CDR1 LNHDA, CDR2 SQIVND (reference sequence). V lost 2 bases and J lost 7, with 11 bases in between. This CDR3 is 13 amino acids long.

The chain carries TRBV2 and TRBJ1-6; D may be TRBD1 (5 bases). Per germline, CDR1 SNHLY and CDR2 FYNNEI. Trimming took 6 bases from V and 10 from J, leaving 22 bases between them. This CDR3 has 16 amino acids. This CDR3 is CASRTSNEGVRSPLHF. The CDR3 bases are TGTGCCAGCAGGACCTCGAATGAAGGGGTACGGTCACCCCTCCACTTT.

This clone occurred once. This rearrangement joins TRBV6-1 to TRBJ2-3, with D hard to call. Germline V gene lookup returns CDR1 MNHNS and CDR2 SASEGT. This CDR3 spans 15 amino acids. Trimming took 3 bases from V and 0 from J, leaving 10 bases between them. The CDR3 DNA sequence: TGTGCCAGCAGTGACTCGAGAACTAGCACAGATACGCAGTATTTT. It is translated as CASSDSRTSTDTQYF.

J is TRBJ2-5 and V is TRBV7-5; TRBD2, the table's D call, was not compared with the DNA. TRBV7-5 is termed a pseudogene. There are 13 residues in the CDR3. The CDR3 spells CVRSFSAQETQYF. The CDR3 DNA reads as TGTGTCAGAAGCTTCAGCGCCCAAGAGACCCAGTACTTC.

The chain uses TRBV29-1 and TRBJ2-3; 8 bases line up with TRBD1. The CDR3 spans 12 residues. The V gene's germline CDR1 is SQVTM and CDR2 ANQGSEA. Trimming removed 5 bases from V and 4 bases from J; junction bases left unmatched: 2. The chain's CDR3 is CSVKTGADTQYF. For the CDR3, the DNA is TGCAGCGTTAAGACAGGGGCAGATACGCAGTATTTT.

The chain combines TRBV6-5 with TRBJ1-2; TRBD1 matches at 8 bases. The germline CDR1 and CDR2 sequences are MNHEY and SVGAGI. This CDR3 comprises 16 residues. The V gene end was trimmed by 2 bases and the J gene end by 0 bases; junction bases not matched to a gene: 5. CDR3 nucleotide sequence: TGTGCCAGCAGTTACCCCGACAGGGGACCTAACTATGGCTACACCTTC. Amino acid sequence: CASSYPDRGPNYGYTF.

This clone is a singleton in its sample. The chain is built from TRBV12-5 and TRBJ1-2; TRBD1 aligns across 7 bases. CDR3 size: 14 residues. Unmatched junction bases numbered 9, after V lost 3 bases and J lost 8 bases. CDR1 LGHNT and CDR2 FRNRAP come from the germline V gene. CDR3 in DNA: TGTGCTAGTGGTTTAACCGGGACAGAGAAGGGCTACACCTTC. Translated, it gives CASGLTGTEKGYTF.

Turning to this clone: Other DNA sequences in this sample translate to the same CDR3. The chain is built from TRBV7-9 and TRBJ2-3; perhaps TRBD1 as D (5 bases). Germline V lookup: CDR1 SEHNR, CDR2 FQNEAQ (reference sequence). The CDR3 runs to 14 residues. V lost 0 bases and J 1 base, leaving 5 bases between the germline ends. In DNA form, the CDR3 reads TGTGCCAGCAGCTTAGCAGGGGGCACAGATACGCAGTATTTT. Protein product: CASSLAGGTDTQYF.

The chain joins TRBV28 to TRBJ2-4, with D perhaps given as TRBD1 or TRBD2 (5 bases each). This CDR3 is 14 amino acids long. Germline-derived CDR1 and CDR2 are MDHEN and SYDVKM. Trimming removed 6 bases from V and 5 bases from J, with 14 bases in between. Here the CDR3 DNA reads TGTGCCAGCAGCCGGCCGGGGCAACAAAACATTCAGTACTTC. Amino acid sequence: CASSRPGQQNIQYF.

V usage is TRBV7-2 and J usage is TRBJ1-1, with no clear D. The V end was cut by 1 base, the J end by 0 bases, with 15 bases between. The CDR3 consists of 17 residues. Germline assignment: CDR1 SGHTA and CDR2 FQGNSA. This CDR3 is CASSLGPTQTMNTEAFF. CDR3 nucleotides: TGTGCCAGCAGCTTAGGCCCCACCCAGACCATGAACACTGAAGCTTTCTTT.

This clone has a single count. The V and J genes are TRBV6-5 and TRBJ1-6; D not certain. In germline, CDR1 is MNHEY, CDR2 SVGAGI. CDR3 size: 14 residues. V was shortened by 4 bases and J by 10 bases, with 14 bases between the two germline ends. The CDR3 sequence: CASSLQVLRSPLHF. The CDR3 DNA reads TGTGCCAGCAGTTTGCAGGTTTTGAGATCACCCCTCCACTTT.

The chain uses TRBV30 and TRBJ2-7; TRBD1 is a possible D gene (5 bases). The V gene's germline CDR1 is GTSNPN and CDR2 SVGIG (reference sequence). V was shortened by 1 base and J by 2 bases, with 12 bases between the two germline ends. The CDR3 runs to 14 residues. DNA for the CDR3: TGTGCCTGGAGTGGGACACCGGATCCCTACGAGCAGTACTTC. This sequence encodes CAWSGTPDPYEQYF. Full variable domain (rest looked up from reference TRBV30 and TRBJ2-7): SQTIHQWPATLVQPVGSPLSLECTVEGTSNPNLYWYRQAAGRGLQLLFYSVGIGQISSEVPQNLSASRPQDRQFILSSKKLLLSDSGFYLCAWSGTPDPYEQYFGPGTRLTVT.

The chain recombines TRBV2 with TRBJ1-6, with D uncertain. Germline V gene sequence: CDR1 SNHLY, CDR2 FYNNEI. The CDR3 contains 11 residues. Trimming pared 1 base from V and 12 bases from J, leaving 4 bases between. The CDR3 DNA follows: TGTGCCAGCAGTGAAGTTGTACCCCTCCACTTT. Encoded protein: CASSEVVPLHF.

The chain employs TRBV6-6 and TRBJ1-5; tentatively, D is TRBD1 (6 bases). With 2 bases removed from V and 5 bases from J, the gap between germline ends came to 16 bases. This CDR3 has 16 residues. Germline-derived CDR1 and CDR2 are MNHNY and SVGAGI (reference sequence). The chain's CDR3 is CASSYPRQGIHQPQHF. CDR3 bases: TGTGCCAGCAGTTACCCCCGGCAGGGGATTCATCAGCCCCAGCATTTT.

This chain connects TRBV14 to TRBJ1-3; no clear D. V gave up 1 base and J gave up 0 bases, with 7 bases separating them. The CDR3 is 15 residues long. Germline loops: CDR1 SGHDN, CDR2 FVKESK. CDR3 DNA: TGTGCCAGCAGCCAAGTACACTTCTCTGGAAACACCATATATTTT. It is translated as CASSQVHFSGNTIYF.

On this clone: The sample carries other DNA sequences with the same CDR3. This sequence joins TRBV18 and TRBJ2-7; tentatively, D is TRBD1 (6 bases). V lost 0 bases, J lost 7 bases, and 13 bases lay in between. CDR3 length equals 14 residues. CDR1 KGHSH and CDR2 LQKENI come from the germline V gene. In DNA form, the CDR3 reads TGTGCCAGCTCACCACCGGGGACATCCGGAGAGCAGTACTTC. As protein: CASSPPGTSGEQYF.

DNA of the CDR3: TGCGCCAGCACCAGGGGGCCGGGCGGGGAGCTGTTTTTT. Encoded protein: CASTRGPGGELFF. V and J are TRBV10-1 and TRBJ2-2, with 8 nucleotides matching TRBD1. The CDR3 totals 13 residues. V lost 7 bases, J lost 7 bases, and 5 bases stayed unmatched. CDR1 is WNHNN, CDR2 SYGVQD, per germline (reference sequence).

The rearrangement links TRBV11-3 to TRBJ2-2, with 9 bases identical to TRBD2. The CDR3 spans 17 residues. The V gene's germline CDR1 is SGHNT and CDR2 YENEEA. V was pared by 4 bases and J by 5 bases, with 11 bases of the junction left unmatched. The CDR3 loop reads CASSSYGAGGGTGELFF. CDR3 in DNA: TGTGCCAGCAGCTCCTATGGAGCGGGAGGAGGAACCGGGGAGCTGTTTTTT.

The gene calls are TRBV14 and TRBJ2-1; D possibly corresponds to TRBD2 (5 bases). Trimming cost V 3 bases and J 7 bases, with 16 bases left between them. Looked up from germline, CDR1 is SGHDN and CDR2 is FVKESK. CDR3 length: 15 residues. In nucleotides, the CDR3 is TGTGCCAGCAGCCAGTACCGCGGGTTAGGGAATGAGCAGTTCTTC. This encodes CASSQYRGLGNEQFF. The full variable domain, in which reference TRBV14 and TRBJ2-1 provide the parts outside the CDR3, is EAGVTQFPSHSVIEKGQTVTLRCDPISGHDNLYWYRRVMGKEIKFLLHFVKESKQDESGMPNNRFLAERTGGTYSTLKVQPAELEDSGVYFCASSQYRGLGNEQFFGPGTRLTVL.

This chain joins TRBV5-1 and TRBJ2-7; 9 nucleotides match TRBD2. With 4 bases clipped from V and 5 bases from J, the junction kept 7 bases outside the gene matches. The germline CDR1 and CDR2 sequences are SGHRS and YFSETQ. This CDR3 has 14 amino acids. CDR3 in amino acids: CASSEGLAGHEQYF. The CDR3 bases are TGCGCCAGCAGCGAGGGCCTAGCGGGACACGAGCAGTACTTC.

The rearrangement joins TRBV5-1 to TRBJ2-5; D may match TRBD1 or TRBD2 (5 bases each). The germline CDR1 and CDR2 sequences are SGHRS and YFSETQ. The V gene lost 5 bases and the J gene lost 2 bases, with 13 bases spanning the gap. CDR3 length equals 14 residues. CDR3: CASSRGKGQETQYF. The CDR3 DNA reads as TGCGCCAGCAGTCGGGGCAAGGGTCAAGAGACCCAGTACTTC.

V is TRBV4-1 and J is TRBJ1-4; D is perhaps TRBD1 (5 bases). The CDR3 consists of 15 residues. CDR1 and CDR2 (germline): MGHRA, YSYEKL. The V and J ends lost 3 bases and 4 bases respectively, with 12 bases between them. The CDR3 protein is CASSQAGLNNEKLFF. DNA of the CDR3: TGCGCCAGCAGCCAGGCAGGGCTCAATAATGAAAAACTGTTTTTT.

The V and J genes are TRBV5-1 and TRBJ2-7; no firm D call. CDR3 length equals 17 residues. Germline V gene lookup returns CDR1 SGHRS and CDR2 YFSETQ. Trimming stripped 0 bases from V and 4 bases from J, with 20 bases between. CDR3 amino acids: CASSLDTFIRREYEQYF. The CDR3 nucleotides are TGCGCCAGCAGCTTGGACACGTTTATCAGGAGAGAATACGAGCAGTACTTC.

The table lists this clone with a few counts. The J gene is TRBJ1-1, the V gene TRBV28; D call uncertain. This CDR3 contains 12 residues. Germline values: CDR1 MDHEN, CDR2 SYDVKM. V was trimmed by 2 bases and J by 11 bases, leaving 12 bases between them. The CDR3 reads CASSLPGNRAFF. The CDR3 nucleotides read TGTGCCAGCAGTTTACCGGGGAATCGGGCTTTCTTT.